The 16 T cell receptor beta chains below were found in one sample sequenced in a study of human T cells and chemical hapten exposure. One entry per CDR3 protein, called by TCRdb with MiXCR from the RACE reads. Counted here are roughly 84,000 distinct CDR3 sequences, roughly a tenth occurring once; the ten biggest clones make up less than 6.5%. Time point indicated: patch test 2, 6 weeks after DPC sensitization. Treatment described: therapeutic diphenylcyclopropenone sensitization with weekly scalp DPC. The sample was whole blood, taken in connection with sensitization to the hapten diphenylcyclopropenone (DPC). These receptors were collected from a woman in her 50s with alopecia areata. Some clones in this sample may be carry-over from other donors' samples.

The table lists this clonotype with many counts. The V gene is TRBV19, the J gene TRBJ2-1; 8 bases line up with TRBD2. V shed 2 bases and J 2 bases; nucleotides not matched to a gene: 5. The CDR3 contains 16 residues. Per germline, CDR1 LNHDA and CDR2 SQIVND (reference sequence). CDR3 sequence reads: CASSIQREWAYNEQFF. The CDR3 DNA reads TGTGCCAGTAGTATACAGCGGGAGTGGGCCTACAATGAGCAGTTCTTC.

The chain is built from TRBV12-3 or TRBV12-4 and TRBJ1-1; D is uncertain. V lost 6 bases and J 1 base, leaving 15 bases between the germline ends. The CDR3 has 15 residues. CDR3 coding DNA: TGTGCCAGCAGAGCCGCGTTAAGAGCGAACACTGAAGCTTTCTTT. It specifies CASRAALRANTEAFF.

The chain recombines TRBV12-3 or TRBV12-4 with TRBJ2-7; TRBD1 aligns across 10 bases. This CDR3 is 14 amino acids long. Unmatched junction bases numbered 6, after V lost 4 bases and J lost 6 bases. CDR3 sequence (DNA): TGTGCCAGCAGTTCAGACAGGGGGCGCAGCGAGCAGTACTTC. Its translation: CASSSDRGRSEQYF.

This clonotype showed up many times. The CDR3 spells CASRPTQVGSSSRYTF. CDR3 sequence (DNA): TGCGCCAGCAGACCCACACAGGTTGGATCCAGTTCCCGCTACACCTTC. The chain couples TRBV10-2 to TRBJ1-2, with D possibly matching TRBD1 (5 bases). Germline V gene lookup returns CDR1 WSHSY and CDR2 SAAADI. The CDR3 runs 16 residues. Trimming took off 6 bases at V and 9 bases at J, with 26 bases between the two ends.

The J gene is TRBJ2-2, the V gene TRBV4-3; the D gene is possibly TRBD2 (6 bases). CDR3 length equals 16 residues. CDR1 and CDR2 from the germline V gene are LGHNA and YSLEER. With 1 base removed from V and 4 bases from J, the gap between germline ends came to 13 bases. The CDR3 is CASSQGAGLTTGELFF. The CDR3 DNA sequence: TGCGCCAGCAGCCAAGGGGCAGGACTAACCACCGGGGAGCTGTTTTTT.

This clonotype was observed at least ten times. The chain carries TRBV10-3 and TRBJ2-3; the D is unclear. The CDR3 is 11 residues long. V was trimmed by 7 bases and J by 4 bases, leaving 6 bases between them. Germline loops: CDR1 ENHRY, CDR2 SYGVKD. CDR3 sequence reads: CAINKADTQYF. CDR3 nucleotide sequence: TGTGCCATCAATAAGGCAGATACGCAGTATTTT.

At least ten counts were recorded for this clonotype. The chain carries TRBV28 and TRBJ2-7, with D unclear. This CDR3 has 14 amino acids. From germline, CDR1 is MDHEN and CDR2 SYDVKM. Trimming left V 5 bases short and J 9 bases short, with 20 bases between. The CDR3: CASSVPSQDGGQYF. DNA for the CDR3: TGTGCCAGCAGTGTCCCCTCCCAGGACGGCGGGCAGTACTTC.

This clonotype was picked up many times. The chain has TRBV18 and TRBJ2-7, with 8 nucleotides matching TRBD1. The germline gives CDR1 KGHSH, CDR2 LQKENI. This CDR3 contains 16 residues. The ends lost 4 bases at V and 3 bases at J; junction bases unmatched: 11. The CDR3 bases are TGTGCCAGCTCACTAGACAGGGGCCAATTCGACTACGAGCAGTACTTC. Encoded protein: CASSLDRGQFDYEQYF.

At least ten counts were recorded for this clonotype. This sequence joins TRBV18 and TRBJ1-1, with D maybe TRBD1 (6 bases). The CDR3 is 16 amino acids. V gave up 0 bases and J gave up 2 bases, with 13 bases separating them. From germline, CDR1 is KGHSH and CDR2 LQKENI. The CDR3 nucleotides are TGTGCCAGCTCACCACCTCGGGGGGGGCGAAACACTGAAGCTTTCTTT. Its protein product is CASSPPRGGRNTEAFF.

This clonotype was found many times. The J gene is TRBJ2-7, the V gene TRBV6-5; perhaps D is TRBD1 or TRBD2 (6 bases each). The CDR3 consists of 12 residues. The germline gives CDR1 MNHEY, CDR2 SVGAGI. V was cut by 8 bases and J by 5 bases, with 13 bases left in between. The CDR3 DNA reads TGTGCCAGCTGGGGGGCAGTTAACGAGCAGTACTTC. Its protein is CASWGAVNEQYF.

This clonotype was observed a few times. The chain couples TRBV20-1 to TRBJ1-5, with D perhaps matching TRBD1 (5 bases). CDR1 is DFQATT and CDR2 is SNEGSKA in the germline V gene (reference sequence). This CDR3 has 13 residues. With 5 bases removed from V and 7 bases from J, the gap between germline ends came to 15 bases. The CDR3 sequence is CSAQDSLEQPQHF. The CDR3 coding sequence is TGCAGTGCTCAAGACAGTTTAGAACAGCCCCAGCATTTT.

In this sample, this clonotype turned up a few times. The rearrangement joins TRBV2 to TRBJ2-5, with D possibly being TRBD2 (7 bases). Trimming took 6 bases from V and 5 from J, leaving 16 bases between them. In germline, CDR1 is SNHLY, CDR2 FYNNEI. There are 14 residues in the CDR3. CDR3 nucleotide sequence: TGTGCCAGCAGGGACGCGGGGGCAACGGAGACCCAGTACTTC. It yields the protein CASRDAGATETQYF.

V and J are TRBV5-4 and TRBJ1-2; a possible D gene is TRBD1 (6 bases). This CDR3 is 17 amino acids long. Looked up from germline, CDR1 is SGHNT and CDR2 is YYREEE (reference sequence). Between the trimmed V and J ends, which lost 4 bases and 2 bases, there was a span of 21 bases. The CDR3 bases are TGTGCCAGCAGCAGCAGGACAGCGACCTTTTACAACTATGGCTACACCTTC. Encoded protein: CASSSRTATFYNYGYTF.

This clonotype was picked up many times. The chain recombines TRBV6-6 with TRBJ2-4; D is unresolved. Germline V gene lookup returns CDR1 MNHNY and CDR2 SVGAGI (reference sequence). The ends were cut back, 2 bases at V and 0 bases at J, with 5 bases in the middle. The CDR3 loop spans 14 amino acids. CDR3 in DNA: TGTGCCAGCAGTTACACGACAGCCAAAAACATTCAGTACTTC. This gives the protein CASSYTTAKNIQYF.

The rearrangement links TRBV28 to TRBJ1-6, with D maybe TRBD1 (6 bases). The V gene lost 2 bases and the J gene lost 8 bases, with 13 bases spanning the gap. This CDR3 is built from 15 residues. Per the germline V gene, CDR1 is MDHEN and CDR2 is SYDVKM. The CDR3 reads CASSLVQGMHSPLHF. In nucleotides, the CDR3 is TGTGCCAGCAGTTTAGTCCAGGGGATGCATTCACCCCTCCACTTT.

V and J are TRBV6-6 and TRBJ2-2; tentatively, D is TRBD1 (6 bases). CDR3 length equals 15 residues. V lost 0 bases, J lost 7 bases, and 12 bases lay in between. Germline CDR1 is MNHNY and CDR2 is SVGAGI (reference sequence). The chain's CDR3 is CASSYSAGAIGELFF. CDR3 sequence (DNA): TGTGCCAGCAGTTACTCTGCAGGGGCGATCGGGGAGCTGTTTTTT.